Listed here are 6 T cell receptor beta chains from one sample, sequenced in a study of T cell repertoires in cytomegalovirus infection (dated by TCRdb to 2018 to 2020). This specimen's treatment or condition label, interpreted: in vitro stimulation with specific CMV peptide epitopes to enrich CMV-specific T cells. These receptors' antigens are unknown. The reads were generated on an Illumina HiSeq 1500. Using fastp at Q25 and MiXCR, TCRdb reprocessed the public reads and kept productive beta chains. Every distinct CDR3 protein forms one entry, paired with its most common genes and DNA. This sample holds 90,000 to 110,000 distinct CDR3 sequences; about 30% were observed only once. The ten largest clones add up to about 81% of the sample. The sequenced sample was CD8+ T cells from cultured PBMCs, obtained from culture after CMV antigen stimulation. The source is a human donor in good health (CMV status not recorded). Some clones in this sample may be carry-over from other donors' samples.

The chain uses TRBV11-3 and TRBJ2-2, with 7 nucleotides matching TRBD2. J gave up 6 bases and V 4 bases, and 8 bases lay outside the gene matches. Looked up from germline, CDR1 is SGHNT and CDR2 is YENEEA. The CDR3 extends over 15 amino acids. The CDR3 is CASSSPWEGAGELFF. The DNA for the CDR3 is TGTGCCAGCAGCTCCCCCTGGGAGGGAGCCGGGGAGCTGTTTTTT.

This clonotype was seen many times. This chain connects TRBV7-2 to TRBJ2-7; no clear D. V shed 6 bases and J shed 2 bases, with 5 bases lying between them. The length of the CDR3 is 11 residues. Germline V gene lookup returns CDR1 SGHTA and CDR2 FQGNSA. The CDR3 sequence: CASSDTYEQYF. DNA of the CDR3: TGTGCCAGCAGTGATACCTACGAGCAGTACTTC.

This clonotype showed up just once. DNA for the CDR3: TGTGCCAGCAGTTTAATGGAGCGGGACGAGGATACGCAGTATTTT. Translating gives CASSLMERDEDTQYF. The V gene is TRBV12-3 or TRBV12-4, the J gene TRBJ2-3, with 7 nucleotides matching TRBD2. The V segment lost 2 bases and the J segment 6 bases; nucleotides outside the gene matches: 8. The CDR3 covers 15 residues.

The table lists this clonotype with a count of one. The chain carries TRBV19 and TRBJ2-4, with D tentatively TRBD2 (6 bases). Trimming removed 3 bases at V and 8 bases at J, with 23 bases between. Per germline, CDR1 LNHDA and CDR2 SQIVND (reference sequence). This CDR3 has 17 amino acids. CDR3 bases: TGTGCCAGTAGTATCCCAACCGGAGGAGGGGCGCCTGACATTCAGTACTTC. Its translation: CASSIPTGGGAPDIQYF. Complete variable domain (other parts from reference TRBV19 and TRBJ2-4): DGGITQSPKYLFRKEGQNVTLSCEQNLNHDAMYWYRQDPGQGLRLIYYSQIVNDFQKGDIAEGYSVSREKKESFPLTVTSAQKNPTAFYLCASSIPTGGGAPDIQYFGAGTRLSVL.

The chain is built from TRBV20-1 and TRBJ2-2, with TRBD2 matching 10 bases. The CDR3 totals 18 residues. From germline, CDR1 is DFQATT and CDR2 SNEGSKA (reference sequence). With V trimmed by 0 bases and J by 3 bases, 10 bases remained unmatched. CDR3 residues: CSARDLITSGTYTGELFF. In DNA, the CDR3 is TGCAGTGCTAGAGATCTCATCACTAGCGGGACTTACACCGGGGAGCTGTTTTTT.

This clonotype was seen repeatedly, ten times or more. The chain couples TRBV5-6 to TRBJ1-5, with a weak D call TRBD1 (6 bases). The CDR3 is 15 residues long. Germline lookup yields CDR1 SGHDT and CDR2 YYEEEE. Between the trimmed V and J ends, which lost 0 bases and 5 bases, there was a span of 12 bases. Here the CDR3 reads CASSLGTATYQPQHF. The CDR3 DNA is TGTGCCAGCAGCTTGGGGACAGCCACTTATCAGCCCCAGCATTTT.